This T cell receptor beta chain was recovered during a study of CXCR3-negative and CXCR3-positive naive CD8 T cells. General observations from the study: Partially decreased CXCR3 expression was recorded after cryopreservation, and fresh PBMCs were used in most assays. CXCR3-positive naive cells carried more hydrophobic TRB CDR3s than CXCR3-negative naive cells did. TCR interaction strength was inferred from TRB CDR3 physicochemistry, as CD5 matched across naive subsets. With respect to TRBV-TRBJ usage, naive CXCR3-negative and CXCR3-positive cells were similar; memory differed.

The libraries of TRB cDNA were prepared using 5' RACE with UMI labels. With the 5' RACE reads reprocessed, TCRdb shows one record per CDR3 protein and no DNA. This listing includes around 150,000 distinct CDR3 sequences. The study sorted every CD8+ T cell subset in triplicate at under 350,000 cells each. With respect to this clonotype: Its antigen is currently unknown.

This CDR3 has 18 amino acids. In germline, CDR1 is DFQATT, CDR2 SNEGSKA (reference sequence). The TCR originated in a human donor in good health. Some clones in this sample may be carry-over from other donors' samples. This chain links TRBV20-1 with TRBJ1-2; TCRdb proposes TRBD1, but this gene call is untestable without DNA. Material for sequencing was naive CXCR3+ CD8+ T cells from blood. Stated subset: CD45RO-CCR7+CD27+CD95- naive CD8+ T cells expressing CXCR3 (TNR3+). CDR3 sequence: CSAELGHTLWASNYGYTF.